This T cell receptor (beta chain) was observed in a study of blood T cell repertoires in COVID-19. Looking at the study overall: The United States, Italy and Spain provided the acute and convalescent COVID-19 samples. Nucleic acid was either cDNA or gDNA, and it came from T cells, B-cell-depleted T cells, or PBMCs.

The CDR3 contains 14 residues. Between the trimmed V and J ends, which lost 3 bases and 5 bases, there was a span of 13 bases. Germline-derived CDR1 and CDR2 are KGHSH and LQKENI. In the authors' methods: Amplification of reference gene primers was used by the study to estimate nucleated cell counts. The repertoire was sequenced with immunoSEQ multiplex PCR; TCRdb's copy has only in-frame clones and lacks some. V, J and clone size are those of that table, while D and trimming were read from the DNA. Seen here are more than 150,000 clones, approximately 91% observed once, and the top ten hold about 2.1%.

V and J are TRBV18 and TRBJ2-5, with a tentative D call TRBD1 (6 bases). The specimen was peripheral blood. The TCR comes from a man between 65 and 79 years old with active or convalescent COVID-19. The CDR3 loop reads CASSPRDTKETQYF. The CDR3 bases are TGTGCCAGCTCACCCCGGGACACGAAGGAGACCCAGTACTTC.